This T cell receptor (beta chain) was observed in a study of cytomegalovirus exposure and HLA in healthy donors. In the study overall: The 95 to 150 validation repertoires, a later analysis reported, used the same platform as the 666 first-cohort repertoires.

Sequencing was performed with immunoSEQ multiplex PCR; in TCRdb, only in-frame clones are kept and a portion is missing. The data hold approximately 150,000 clones, with roughly 84% observed a single time. Study outcomes and limitations: TCR sequences were mostly rare, though some public TCRs occurred in many donors.

As concerns this clone: Its target is not known.

V was shortened by 0 bases and J by 4 bases, with 13 bases between the two germline ends. Germline loops: CDR1 LGHNA, CDR2 YSLEER. The CDR3 length is 16 residues. The chain uses TRBV4-3 and TRBJ2-1; weak D call: TRBD2 (6 bases). The sequence was obtained from a man aged 25-45 years in good health and CMV-seropositive. Sequencing was carried out using PBMCs. The CDR3: CASSQEPQRAYNEQFF. In DNA, the CDR3 is TGCGCCAGCAGCCAAGAACCCCAGCGGGCGTACAATGAGCAGTTCTTC.